Reported below is one TCR beta chain. In its sample, this clone was seen once. Its binding antigen is unknown. No base qualities exist here, and no much larger clone lies one base off it. Each collaborating institution followed its own protocols to collect whole blood in K2EDTA tubes. For TCRbeta analysis, collaborator samples were shipped as frozen whole blood, as isolated PBMCs, or as DNA extracted from either sample type. V is trimmed back by 3 bases and J by 4 bases, and the junction contains 6 bases that no gene match accounts for. CDR1 is given as SGHTA and CDR2 as FQGTGA, both from the germline V gene. Taken from cysteine to phenylalanine, the CDR3 has 15 residues. Only the CDR3 DNA stays, 45 bases, in frame from base 1. The data were obtained in a study of blood T cell repertoires in COVID-19 (TCRdb year 2020). At the level of the whole study: The collaborator samples originated in the United States, Italy and Spain and spanned the acute and convalescent phases of COVID-19. The material from the prospective study consisted of cDNA or gDNA derived from T cells, B-cell-depleted T cells, or PBMCs. Deeply sampled blood TCRbeta repertoires from subjects exposed to, actively infected with, or recovered from COVID-19 were included in the dataset. The repertoires were released in a freely available public database intended as a resource for research on the immune response to SARS-CoV-2. The samples were drawn from the first 160 participants of the ongoing ImmuneRACE study and from 950 to 1,500 subjects provided by 6 global collaborators. A de-identified subject ID, COVID-19 status, age in years and sex were almost always included in the sample metadata. Where HLA class I and class II types were available, the types were taken from metadata supplied by the sample provider, not from assay-based typing.

Study-level results and caveats: The amount of clinical and demographic metadata varied by source and participant and was provided uncurated.

The immunoSEQ Assay, a bias-controlled multiplex PCR, was used to amplify TCRbeta CDR3 regions from genomic DNA. In the paper's pipeline: Nucleated cell counts per sample were estimated from amplification of reference gene primers within the assay. To quantify the absolute abundance of each unique TCRbeta CDR3 rearrangement, sequence reads were collapsed and filtered. Productive Simpson clonality was computed per sample as the square root of Simpson's diversity index over productive rearrangements. TCRdb holds this immuneACCESS table with in-frame rearrangements only. Some clones are missing; in checked studies, unresolved V genes explain under half, and the rest has no known cause. V, J and clone size derive from that table, while D and trimming were established from the DNA sequence. Recorded for this sample are fewer than 300,000 clones; approximately 88% of them occurred a single time. The leading ten clones occupy under 0.95% of the sample.

Sequences were obtained from peripheral blood. The TCR was taken from a woman between 25 and 40 years old with acute or convalescent COVID-19. The receptor chain draws on TRBV7-3 and TRBJ2-1; the central 7 bases match TRBD1. The CDR3 reads as follows: CASSLDPGQYNEQFF. The nucleotide sequence is TGTGCCAGCAGCTTGGACCCGGGACAGTACAATGAGCAGTTCTTC.